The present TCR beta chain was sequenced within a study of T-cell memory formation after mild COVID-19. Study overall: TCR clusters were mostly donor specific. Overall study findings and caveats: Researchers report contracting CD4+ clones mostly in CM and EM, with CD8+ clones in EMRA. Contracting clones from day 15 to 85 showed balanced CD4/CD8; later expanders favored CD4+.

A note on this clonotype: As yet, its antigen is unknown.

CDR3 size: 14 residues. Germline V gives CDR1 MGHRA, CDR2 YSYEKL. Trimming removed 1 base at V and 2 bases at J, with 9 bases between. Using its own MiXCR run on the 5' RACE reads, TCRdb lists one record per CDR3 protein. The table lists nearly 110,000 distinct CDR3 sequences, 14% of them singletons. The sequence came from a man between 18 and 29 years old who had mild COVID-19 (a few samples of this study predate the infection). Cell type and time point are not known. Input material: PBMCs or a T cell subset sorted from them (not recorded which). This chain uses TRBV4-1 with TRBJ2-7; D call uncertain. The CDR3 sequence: CASSQGPLTYEQYF. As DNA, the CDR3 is TGCGCCAGCAGCCAAGGCCCACTAACCTACGAGCAGTACTTC.